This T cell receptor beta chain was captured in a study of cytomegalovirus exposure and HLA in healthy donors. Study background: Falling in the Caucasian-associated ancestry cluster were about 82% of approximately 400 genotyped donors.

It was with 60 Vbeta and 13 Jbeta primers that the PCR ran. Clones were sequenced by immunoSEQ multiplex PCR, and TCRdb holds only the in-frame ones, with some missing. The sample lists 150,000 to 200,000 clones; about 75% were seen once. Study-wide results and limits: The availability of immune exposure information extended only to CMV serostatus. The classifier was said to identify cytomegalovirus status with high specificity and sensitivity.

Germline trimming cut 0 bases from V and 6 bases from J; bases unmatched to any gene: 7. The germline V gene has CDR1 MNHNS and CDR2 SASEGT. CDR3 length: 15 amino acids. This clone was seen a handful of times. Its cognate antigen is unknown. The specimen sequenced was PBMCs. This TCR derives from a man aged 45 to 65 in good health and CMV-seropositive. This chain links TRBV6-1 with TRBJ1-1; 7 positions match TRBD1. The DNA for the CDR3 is TGTGCCAGCAGTGAAGCGGAAGAGGGGGCGGCTGAAGCTTTCTTT. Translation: CASSEAEEGAAEAFF.